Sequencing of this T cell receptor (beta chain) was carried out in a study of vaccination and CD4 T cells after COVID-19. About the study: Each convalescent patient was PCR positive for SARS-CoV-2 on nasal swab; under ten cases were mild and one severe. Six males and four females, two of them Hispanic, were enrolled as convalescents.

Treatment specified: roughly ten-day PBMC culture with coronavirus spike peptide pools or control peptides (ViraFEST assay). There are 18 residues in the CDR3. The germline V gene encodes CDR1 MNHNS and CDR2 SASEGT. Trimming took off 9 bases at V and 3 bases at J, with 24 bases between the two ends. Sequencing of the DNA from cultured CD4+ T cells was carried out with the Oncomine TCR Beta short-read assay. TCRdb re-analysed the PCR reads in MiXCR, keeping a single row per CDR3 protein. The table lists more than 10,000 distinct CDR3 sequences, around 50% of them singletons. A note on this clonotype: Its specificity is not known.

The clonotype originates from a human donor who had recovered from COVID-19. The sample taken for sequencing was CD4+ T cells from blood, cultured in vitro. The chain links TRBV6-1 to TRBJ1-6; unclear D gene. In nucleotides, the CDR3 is TGTGCCAGTAACAACGGCAGACCGGGAAGAAACTATAATTCACCCCTCCACTTT. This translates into CASNNGRPGRNYNSPLHF.